This T cell receptor (beta chain) comes out of a study of T cells in localized non-small cell lung cancer. Findings and caveats of the study: Heterogeneity remains possible because sequencing was limited to only one tumor region. Turning up in adjacent lung were a median roughly 60 of the top 100 tumor clones. Uninvolved adjacent lung showed the highest T cell clonality, exceeding tumor. Higher adjacent-lung clonality was associated with shorter survival.

The CDR3 consists of 13 residues. V dropped 5 bases and J dropped 5; count of bases not matched to a gene: 5. Germline V gene data show CDR1 as SGHAT and CDR2 as FQNNGV. Generated by immunoSEQ multiplex PCR, the TCRdb table keeps only in-frame clones and is missing some. The data show almost 40,000 clones, 75% to 90% seen once. A note on this clone: Its antigen is as yet unknown.

This chain uses TRBV11-2 with TRBJ2-7; 8 nucleotides align to TRBD1. The receptor comes from a male donor aged 60 or over with stage II lung adenocarcinoma. Source: peripheral blood mononuclear cells, taken before any cancer treatment. The CDR3 sequence: CASSLDREDEQYF. In nucleotides, the CDR3 is TGTGCCAGCAGCCTGGACAGGGAGGACGAGCAGTACTTC.